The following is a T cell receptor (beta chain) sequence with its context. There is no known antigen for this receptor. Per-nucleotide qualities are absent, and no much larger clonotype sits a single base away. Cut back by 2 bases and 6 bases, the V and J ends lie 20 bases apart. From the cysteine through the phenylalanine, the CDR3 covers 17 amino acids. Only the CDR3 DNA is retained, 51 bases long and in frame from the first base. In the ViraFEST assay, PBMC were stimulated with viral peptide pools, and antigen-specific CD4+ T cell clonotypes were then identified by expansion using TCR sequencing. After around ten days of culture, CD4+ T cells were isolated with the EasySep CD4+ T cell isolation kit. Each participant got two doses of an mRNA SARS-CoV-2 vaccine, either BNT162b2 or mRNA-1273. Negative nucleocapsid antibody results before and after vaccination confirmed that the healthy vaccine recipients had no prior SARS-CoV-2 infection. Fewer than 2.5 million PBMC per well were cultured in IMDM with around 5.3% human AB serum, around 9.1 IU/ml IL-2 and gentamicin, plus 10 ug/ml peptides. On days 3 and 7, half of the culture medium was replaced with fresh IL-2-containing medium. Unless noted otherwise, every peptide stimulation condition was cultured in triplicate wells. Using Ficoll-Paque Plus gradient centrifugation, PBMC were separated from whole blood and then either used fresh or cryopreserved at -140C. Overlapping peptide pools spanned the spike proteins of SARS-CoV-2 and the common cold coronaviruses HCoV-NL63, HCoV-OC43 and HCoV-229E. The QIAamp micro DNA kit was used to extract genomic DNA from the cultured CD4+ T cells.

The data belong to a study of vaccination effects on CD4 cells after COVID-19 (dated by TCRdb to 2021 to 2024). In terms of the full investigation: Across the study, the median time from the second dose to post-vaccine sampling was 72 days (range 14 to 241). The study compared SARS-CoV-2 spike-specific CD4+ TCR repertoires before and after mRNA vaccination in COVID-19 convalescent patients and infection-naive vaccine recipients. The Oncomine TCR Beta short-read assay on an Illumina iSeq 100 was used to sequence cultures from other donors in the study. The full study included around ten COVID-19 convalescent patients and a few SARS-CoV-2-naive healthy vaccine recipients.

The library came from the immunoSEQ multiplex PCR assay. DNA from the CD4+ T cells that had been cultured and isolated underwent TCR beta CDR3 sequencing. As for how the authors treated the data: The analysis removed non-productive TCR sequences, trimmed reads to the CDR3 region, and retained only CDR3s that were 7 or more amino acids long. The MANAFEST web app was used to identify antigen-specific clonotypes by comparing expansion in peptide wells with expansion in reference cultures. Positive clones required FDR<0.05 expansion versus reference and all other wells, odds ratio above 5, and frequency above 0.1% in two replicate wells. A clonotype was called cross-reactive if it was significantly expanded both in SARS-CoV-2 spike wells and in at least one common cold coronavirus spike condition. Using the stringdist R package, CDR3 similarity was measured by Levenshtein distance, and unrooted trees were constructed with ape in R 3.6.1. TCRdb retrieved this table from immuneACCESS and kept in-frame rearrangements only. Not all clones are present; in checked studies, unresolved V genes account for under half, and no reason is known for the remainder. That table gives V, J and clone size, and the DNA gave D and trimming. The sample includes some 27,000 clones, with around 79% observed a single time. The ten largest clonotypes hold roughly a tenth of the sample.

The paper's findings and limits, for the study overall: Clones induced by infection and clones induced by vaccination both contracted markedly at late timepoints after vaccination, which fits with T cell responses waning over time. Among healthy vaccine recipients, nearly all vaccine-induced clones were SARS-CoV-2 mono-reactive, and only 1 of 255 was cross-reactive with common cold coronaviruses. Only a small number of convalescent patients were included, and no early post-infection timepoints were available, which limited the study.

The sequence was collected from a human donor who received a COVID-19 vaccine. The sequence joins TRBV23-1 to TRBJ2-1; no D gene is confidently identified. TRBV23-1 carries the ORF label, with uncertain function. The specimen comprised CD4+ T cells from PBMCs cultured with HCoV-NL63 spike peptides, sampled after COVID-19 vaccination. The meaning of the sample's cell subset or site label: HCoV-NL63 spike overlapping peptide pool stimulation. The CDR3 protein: CASSQGRGGRGINEQFF. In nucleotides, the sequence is TGCGCCAGCAGTCAAGGACGTGGCGGTCGCGGAATCAATGAGCAGTTCTTC.